This note documents a single T cell receptor (beta chain) sequence. This clone appeared a few times. Its antigen is currently not known. No base quality information exists; no much larger clone differs at one position. The 15 to 25 healthy controls were blood donors whose buffy coats were used; they had a median age of around 59 years (range about 20-70), and 50% to 55% were female. CD4+ and CD8+ cells were isolated by positive magnetic bead selection on an AutoMACS, and purity was checked by flow cytometry. Isolation of peripheral blood mononuclear cells was done through Ficoll-Paque PLUS density gradient separation. Nucleospin Tissue or Tissue XS kits were used to extract DNA from CD4-enriched, CD8-enriched or PBMC samples, and a Qubit 2.0 fluorometer was used for quantification. This specimen belongs to a study of somatic mutations in cytotoxic T cells in rheumatoid arthritis (dated by TCRdb to about 2017). Notes on the research overall: Some V beta antibody-stained T-cell populations were flow-sorted on a FACSAria II or Sony SH800 at nearly 100% purity, and sorted V beta1+ cells also underwent TCRB sequencing. A total of roughly 60 rheumatoid arthritis patients and 20 to 25 healthy controls underwent TCRB deep sequencing. In newly diagnosed rheumatoid arthritis without treatment, the study examined if expanded CD8+ T-cell clones harbor somatic mutations, relying on TCRB deep sequencing to characterize clonality. Patients and controls did not essentially differ in median age, which was nearly identical between the groups. General study outcomes and caveats: In 8 out of 65 patients, more than 20% of CD8+ cells belonged to the largest CD8+ clone, while several identical CD8+ TCRB sequences were shared between blood and synovial fluid. There was no significant difference in CD8+ T-cell clonality between rheumatoid arthritis patients and age-matched healthy controls. In patients, CD8+ clonality rose with age (Spearman r=0.49), which was not the case in healthy controls. It was unknown which antigens the expanded CD8+ clones targeted, and their absence from virus-specific databases did not exclude viral specificity. The finding that TRBV07 was slightly underrepresented in patients was left unadjusted for multiple comparisons.

V lost 5 bases and J lost 0 bases; the stretch between them is 14 bases long. The germline V gene (reference sequence) specifies SEHNR as CDR1 and FQNEAQ as CDR2. There are 15 amino acids in the CDR3, from cysteine to phenylalanine inclusive. Solely the CDR3 DNA is kept, with 45 bases framed from the first base. Genomic DNA underwent TCRB CDR3 sequencing using the immunoSEQ assay. The authors' analysis ran thus. Nothing other than productive TCRB rearrangements was included in the analyses. A clone was defined by a unique TCRB CDR3 sequence, and clonality was computed as a productive clonality index based on Shannon entropy. To calculate repertoire overlap between two samples, the template counts of each clone were considered relative to each sample's total templates. V-gene usage measured by flow cytometry correlated with TCRB sequencing V-gene usage, with a Spearman r of 0.6 to 0.65. TCRdb holds this immuneACCESS table with in-frame rearrangements only. Some clones are missing; in checked studies, unresolved V genes explain under half, and the rest has no known cause. V and J calls and clone size are copied from that table; D and trimming were computed from the DNA. Recorded for this sample are about 26,000 clones; 82% of them occurred a single time. The ten top clones hold roughly 4.9% of the sample.

This chain is built from TRBV7-9 and TRBJ2-7; the D segment cannot be called with confidence. The receptor's source is a man aged 50 to 60 in good health. Material: CD8+ T cells sorted from blood. The sequenced DNA: TGTGCCAGCAGCCCCTTATCGGAGAGCTCCTACGAGCAGTACTTC. It codes for CASSPLSESSYEQYF.